This T cell receptor (beta chain) was found in a study of T cell responses to AZD1222 COVID-19 vaccine. Study summary: Pooled in the analysis were second doses at about 4 or about 12 weeks.

For this clone: Antigen: not known.

V was pared by 4 bases and J by 7 bases, with 21 bases between. Germline CDR1 is SGHKS and CDR2 is YYEKEE (reference sequence). The CDR3 length is 16 residues. Study-wide results and limits: Along spike, vaccine-associated CD4 TCRs were found throughout, with dominance at 160-218 and 743-854. Rises in breadth and depth of Spike-specific TCRs came after two AZD1222 doses. Clonal diversity may have been underestimated in mostly white British donors.

TCRdb's table, derived via immunoSEQ multiplex PCR, lists solely in-frame clones and lacks some. The profile shows some 66,000 clones, roughly 90% of them singletons. The material sequenced was peripheral blood, taken on day 0 of AZD1222 vaccination. The clonotype was recovered from an adult in good health. V gene TRBV5-5 combines with J gene TRBJ2-1; D might be TRBD1 or TRBD2, each matching 5 bases. Here the CDR3 reads CASSPPGTSLYNEQFF. In DNA form, the CDR3 reads TGTGCCAGCAGCCCCCCCGGGACCTCCCTCTATAATGAGCAGTTCTTC.